The present entry profiles one TCR beta chain with its context. Its antigen remains undetermined. One base away there is no much larger clone; base qualities are not given. What the time point label conveys for this sample: baseline before first vaccination. Vaccinee samples were obtained from the UK trials COV001 and COV002, which included a single-blind randomized controlled phase 2/3 trial of AZD1222 (ChAdOx1 nCoV-19) in healthy adults. For TCRbeta chain sequencing, PBMC samples from trial participants were taken at day 0 and at day 28 after the second dose. The entry originates in a study of T cell responses to AZD1222 COVID-19 vaccine (dated by TCRdb to 2020 to 2022). Concerning the study at large: AZD1222 recipients given second doses at about 4 weeks or at about 12 weeks were pooled, since spike-specific TCR depth and breadth were not found to differ between the two schedules. A total of 230 to 250 trial participants underwent TCR sequencing, of whom about 200 had received two doses of AZD1222 and 26 had received two doses of the MenACWY control vaccine. Trial participants were enrolled into age subgroups of 18-55, 56-69 and 70-plus years, which contained around 150, 28 and 57 TCR-sequenced participants, respectively. Summary of the overall study and its limitations: Conclusions about previously exposed vaccinees are limited, since just 6 or 7 AZD1222 recipients were seropositive for SARS-CoV-2 at baseline. Reportedly, close to half of the unique spike-specific TCRs recognized epitopes lying outside the regions that are mutated in the B.1.351 and B.1.1.7 variants. Spike-specific TCR breadth and depth rose significantly after two AZD1222 doses compared with day 0 and with MenACWY recipients. Vaccine-associated CD4 TCRs spanned the whole spike protein, with dominant responses in regions 160-218 and 743-854. Because no day 14 peak-response samples were available, repertoires were characterized only after the peak T cell response. Most participants were white British and females outnumbered males, and the authors suggested that clonal diversity may have been underestimated. The 56-69-year group was small, and its depth increase did not reach significance, likely because of low power.

The CDR3 regions of human TCRbeta chains were analyzed by immunosequencing. On the study's bioinformatics: TCRs in the repertoires were matched against a reference library of SARS-CoV-2-specific TCRs that had been generated with the MIRA antigen-specificity platform. Breadth was defined as the fraction of unique TCRs that were SARS-CoV-2-associated, and depth was defined as the fraction of total T cells that were SARS-CoV-2-associated. Using the MIRA data, each spike-specific TCR was assigned both to the spike region to which the TCR was reactive and to a CD4 or CD8 class. Log10-transformed breadth and depth values were compared by one-way ANOVA with Sidak's multiple comparisons tests. TCRdb stores this immuneACCESS table with in-frame sequences only. Part of the clones is absent; in the studies checked, under half of the shortfall reflects unresolved V genes, and no reason is known for the rest. The DNA was the basis for D and trimming; V, J and clone size are from that table. In all, the sample holds about 100,000 clones, and roughly 89% of those were seen once. Roughly a sixth of the sample rests with the top ten.

The germline V gene (reference sequence) provides CDR1 GTSNPN and CDR2 SVGIG. Inclusive of the bounding cysteine and phenylalanine, the CDR3 is 14 residues long. Only the CDR3 part of the read is kept: 42 bases, read in frame from the first base. V and J are truncated by 5 bases and 1 base respectively, leaving an intervening sequence of 12 bases. The sample was peripheral blood, taken on day 0 of AZD1222 vaccination. This chain joins TRBV30 to TRBJ1-3, with a weak D call of TRBD1 (5 bases match). This sequence originates from an adult in good health. In nucleotides, the sequence is TGTGCCTGGGCTCGGGGGGGATCTGGAAACACCATATATTTT. Translated, it gives CAWARGGSGNTIYF.